This record covers a single T cell receptor (beta chain). Its matching antigen is unknown. The sample originates from a study of OX40 agonist ivuxolimab in advanced cancers. Study as a whole: Patients with prior anti-PD-1, anti-PD-L1 or anti-CTLA-4 therapy were eligible; 40% had some.

Profiled with immunoSEQ multiplex PCR; TCRdb holds only in-frame clones, not every one. The table includes 43,000 or so clones, almost 90% detected once. Findings of the study overall: At 0.1 to 3.0 mg/kg, clonal expansion of CD4+ and CD8+ blood T cells had occurred by week 6.

The CDR3 has 14 residues. In germline, CDR1 is MNHEY, CDR2 SVGAGI. Trimming took off 0 bases at V and 7 bases at J, with 12 bases between the two ends. V is TRBV6-5 and J is TRBJ1-2; tentatively, D is TRBD1 (5 bases). The receptor comes from an adult with an advanced solid tumor such as melanoma, head and neck, liver or kidney cancer. This material consisted of CD4+ or CD8+ T cells sorted from blood, taken in a trial of the OX40 agonist ivuxolimab. The CDR3 sequence: CASSYSRGDGGYTF. The CDR3 DNA is TGTGCCAGCAGTTACTCGAGAGGGGACGGTGGCTACACCTTC.